The 7 T cell receptor beta chains listed next were all sequenced from one sample in a study of blood T cell repertoires in COVID-19. The data were produced by immunoSEQ multiplex PCR, yet TCRdb's version contains in-frame clones alone and is incomplete. Among approximately 93,000 clones, around 72% were seen once, and the ten largest hold roughly 14%. What was sequenced was peripheral blood. These receptors originate from a woman of 80 years or more with acute or convalescent COVID-19.

The V gene is TRBV18, the J gene TRBJ1-2; 8 bases map to TRBD1. CDR1 is KGHSH and CDR2 is LQKENI in the germline V gene. The CDR3 sequence is 16 residues long. J was trimmed by 6 bases and V by 3 bases; bases with no gene match: 12. In nucleotides, the CDR3 is TGTGCCAGCTCACCGACGCCCTACGACAGGGGAGATGGCTACACCTTC. Its protein is CASSPTPYDRGDGYTF.

The chain has TRBV6-1 and TRBJ2-5; tentatively, D is TRBD2 (5 bases). This CDR3 region has 15 residues. Germline CDR1 and CDR2: MNHNS and SASEGT. With 1 base removed from V and 4 bases from J, the gap between germline ends came to 13 bases. The CDR3 coding sequence is TGTGCCAGCAGTGAAGGTCGGGGTTGGCGAGAGACCCAGTACTTC. As protein: CASSEGRGWRETQYF.

The chain employs TRBV19 and TRBJ2-1, with a possible D match to TRBD2 (5 bases). Germline lookup yields CDR1 LNHDA and CDR2 SQIVND (reference sequence). The CDR3 extends over 16 amino acids. Trimming removed 0 bases from V and 1 base from J, with 10 bases in between. CDR3 in amino acids: CASSIDRGTSYNEQFF. The CDR3 DNA reads TGTGCCAGTAGTATAGATCGGGGTACGTCCTACAATGAGCAGTTCTTC.

This clone was seen a few times. The genes are TRBV30 and TRBJ1-5, with 11 bases aligning to TRBD1. J was trimmed by 5 bases and V by 0 bases; bases with no gene match: 6. The CDR3 loop spans 16 amino acids. CDR1 GTSNPN and CDR2 SVGIG come from the germline V gene (reference sequence). As DNA, the CDR3 is TGTGCCTGGAGTGTCAGGGGGACAGGGGGTTATCAGCCCCAGCATTTT. Translation: CAWSVRGTGGYQPQHF.

The rearrangement links TRBV18 to TRBJ1-4; D is unresolved. The CDR3 extends over 15 amino acids. The ends were cut back, 3 bases at V and 2 bases at J, with 10 bases in the middle. Germline loops: CDR1 KGHSH, CDR2 LQKENI. CDR3 sequence: CASSPPGSTNEKLFF. Here the CDR3 DNA reads TGTGCCAGCTCACCTCCGGGGTCCACTAATGAAAAACTGTTTTTT.

The rearrangement links TRBV19 to TRBJ2-1, with 8 bases that match TRBD2. The CDR3 has 13 amino acids. V lost 5 bases to trimming and J lost 8 bases; unmatched junction nucleotides: 5. The V gene's germline CDR1 is LNHDA and CDR2 SQIVND (reference sequence). Written as DNA, the CDR3 is TGTGCCAGTAGTTTCGGGGGGGACGATGAGCAGTTCTTC. It codes for CASSFGGDDEQFF.

The V and J genes are TRBV19 and TRBJ2-3; D perhaps matches TRBD2 (6 bases). The CDR3 contains 12 residues. CDR1 LNHDA and CDR2 SQIVND come from the germline V gene (reference sequence). V was clipped by 8 bases and J by 6 bases, with 12 bases between them. The CDR3 coding sequence is TGTGCCAGTTCCTCTGGGGGGGATACGCAGTATTTT. It is translated as CASSSGGDTQYF.